Following are 24 T cell receptor beta chains from one sample sequenced in a study of T cell responses to AZD1222 COVID-19 vaccine. Clones were read by immunoSEQ multiplex PCR, and TCRdb kept only the in-frame ones, dropping some. This repertoire shows 75,000 to 90,000 clones, approximately 89% found once; its top ten account for about 30%. This sample comprised peripheral blood, obtained 28 days after the second AZD1222 dose. The receptors derive from an adult who received the AZD1222 COVID-19 vaccine.

V gene TRBV27 combines with J gene TRBJ1-6; 7 nucleotides line up with TRBD1. The J segment lost 6 bases and the V segment lost 3 bases, leaving 8 bases of the junction unmatched. The CDR3 sequence is 16 residues long. Germline V CDR1 and CDR2: MNHEY, SMNVEV (reference sequence). This chain's CDR3 is CASSFRGQVLNSPLHF. CDR3 coding DNA: TGTGCCAGCAGTTTCCGTGGACAGGTTCTTAATTCACCCCTCCACTTT.

The gene calls are TRBV7-6 and TRBJ2-7, with D tentatively TRBD2 (5 bases). This CDR3 has 15 residues. Germline CDR1 SGHVS, CDR2 FNYEAQ. Between the trimmed V and J ends, which lost 1 base and 4 bases, there was a span of 14 bases. For the CDR3, the DNA is TGTGCCAGCAGCTTAGACGGCTCTGGGGAGTACGAGCAGTACTTC. Amino acids: CASSLDGSGEYEQYF.

J is TRBJ1-4 and V is TRBV5-4, with TRBD1 matching over 8 bases. CDR1 and CDR2 (germline): SGHNT, YYREEE (reference sequence). This CDR3 is built from 17 residues. Trimming cost V 4 bases and J 0 bases; bases outside gene matches: 8. CDR3 in DNA: TGTGCCAGCAGCCTCGGGACAGGCTCTGCAACTAATGAAAAACTGTTTTTT. Its protein product is CASSLGTGSATNEKLFF.

The rearrangement links TRBV5-1 to TRBJ2-5, with 7 positions matching TRBD2. Trimming cost V 2 bases and J 5 bases; bases outside gene matches: 6. CDR3 size: 14 residues. Germline CDR1 reads SGHRS; CDR2 reads YFSETQ. CDR3 bases: TGCGCCAGCAGCTTCCGGAAGGGAGGGGAGACCCAGTACTTC. This codes for CASSFRKGGETQYF.

V gene TRBV30 combines with J gene TRBJ1-5; D uncertain. Germline lookup yields CDR1 GTSNPN and CDR2 SVGIG (reference sequence). CDR3 length equals 14 residues. Trimming shortened V by 0 bases and J by 6 bases, and 12 bases separated the two germline ends. CDR3 sequence (DNA): TGTGCCTGGAGTGTTCCCGGGAAGGGTCAGCCCCAGCATTTT. Its protein product is CAWSVPGKGQPQHF.

CDR3 loop: CASSQDDRYGYTF. The CDR3 coding sequence is TGCGCCAGCAGCCAAGATGATAGGTATGGCTACACCTTC. The chain uses TRBV4-1 and TRBJ1-2, with D unclear. Germline CDR1 reads MGHRA; CDR2 reads YSYEKL. V lost 0 bases and J 5 bases, leaving 7 bases between the germline ends. The CDR3 totals 13 residues.

J is TRBJ2-5 and V is TRBV2; 9 bases agree with TRBD1. The junction had 7 bases not matched to a gene; V was cut back by 6 bases and J by 5 bases. This CDR3 is 14 amino acids long. CDR1 is SNHLY and CDR2 is FYNNEI in the germline V gene. CDR3 sequence: CASRPGTGRETQYF. CDR3 DNA: TGTGCCAGCAGGCCCGGGACAGGGAGGGAGACCCAGTACTTC.

The rearrangement uses TRBV9 and TRBJ1-4, with 9 bases lining up with TRBD1. The germline gives CDR1 SGDLS, CDR2 YYNGEE. Trimming took 4 bases from V and 3 from J; bases not matched to a gene: 4. The CDR3 is made up of 15 amino acids. The CDR3 reads CASSLQGAPNEKLFF. CDR3 coding DNA: TGTGCCAGCAGCTTACAGGGGGCTCCTAATGAAAAACTGTTTTTT.

This sequence joins TRBV28 and TRBJ1-2, with D possibly matching TRBD1 (5 bases). There are 13 residues in the CDR3. Trimming cost V 5 bases and J 5 bases, with 12 bases left between them. In germline, CDR1 is MDHEN, CDR2 SYDVKM. For the CDR3, the DNA is TGTGCCAGCAGTGCGGGACGGGGATATGGCTACACCTTC. Translated: CASSAGRGYGYTF.

The CDR3 DNA sequence: TGCGCCAGCAGCTTGTGGTCAGGGACAGATACGCAGTATTTT. Translating it yields CASSLWSGTDTQYF. The genes are TRBV5-1 and TRBJ2-3; a possible D gene is TRBD1 (5 bases). This CDR3 is built from 14 residues. Trimming cost V 1 base and J 3 bases, with 9 bases left between them. Germline V gives CDR1 SGHRS, CDR2 YFSETQ.

The rearrangement links TRBV19 to TRBJ1-3, with no clear D. This CDR3 region has 13 residues. V shed 6 bases and J shed 7 bases, with 13 bases lying between them. CDR1 is LNHDA, CDR2 SQIVND, per germline (reference sequence). CDR3 bases: TGTGCCAGTAGGGGAGCTGCCGGGAACACCATATATTTT. Translated: CASRGAAGNTIYF.

This rearrangement joins TRBV10-3 to TRBJ2-7; the match to TRBD1 covers 7 bases. The V segment lost 5 bases and the J segment 1 base; nucleotides outside the gene matches: 8. This CDR3 contains 15 residues. Germline V lookup: CDR1 ENHRY, CDR2 SYGVKD. DNA of the CDR3: TGTGCCATCAGTATTTCCCGGGACAGTTCCTACGAGCAGTACTTC. Translating gives CAISISRDSSYEQYF.

The chain combines TRBV5-1 with TRBJ2-7; TRBD1 matches 9 bases. CDR3 size: 16 residues. Germline V CDR1 and CDR2: SGHRS, YFSETQ. V trimming: 1 base; J trimming: 4 bases; junction bases outside the gene matches: 9. CDR3 protein: CASSLIAGQGFYEQYF. Written as DNA, the CDR3 is TGCGCCAGCAGCTTGATTGCGGGACAGGGTTTTTACGAGCAGTACTTC.

This clone was seen only once. The rearrangement uses TRBV28 and TRBJ1-2; 9 bases fit TRBD1. The trim removed 4 bases at V and 5 bases at J, leaving 5 bases unmatched. The CDR3 is 14 residues long. CDR1 MDHEN and CDR2 SYDVKM come from the germline V gene. In nucleotides, the CDR3 is TGTGCCAGCAGTTCCCGACAGGGGGTGTATGGCTACACCTTC. It specifies CASSSRQGVYGYTF.

The chain has TRBV4-1 and TRBJ2-2, with D tentatively TRBD1 (5 bases). Germline V gene data show CDR1 as MGHRA and CDR2 as YSYEKL. This CDR3 comprises 17 residues. V lost 5 bases to trimming and J lost 0 bases, with 16 bases between them. The CDR3 DNA sequence: TGCGCCAGCAGCGCCTATCCTAGGGGCGCGAACACCGGGGAGCTGTTTTTT. As protein: CASSAYPRGANTGELFF.

The rearrangement joins TRBV7-9 to TRBJ2-5, with D possibly TRBD1 on 6 matching bases. This CDR3 comprises 14 residues. CDR1 SEHNR and CDR2 FQNEAQ come from the germline V gene (reference sequence). With 4 bases removed from V and 4 bases from J, the gap between germline ends came to 13 bases. The CDR3 region is CASSSAGVRETQYF. For the CDR3, the DNA is TGTGCCAGCAGCTCTGCAGGGGTTCGAGAGACCCAGTACTTC.

The J gene is TRBJ1-5, the V gene TRBV15; maybe TRBD1 (5 bases). Germline CDR1 reads LNHNV; CDR2 reads YYDKDF (reference sequence). This CDR3 is 16 amino acids long. V lost 5 bases, J lost 3 bases, and 17 bases lay in between. CDR3 in amino acids: CATSVARGGSNQPQHF. CDR3 bases: TGTGCCACCAGCGTAGCTCGTGGGGGGTCCAATCAGCCCCAGCATTTT.

The gene calls are TRBV5-6 and TRBJ2-1; TRBD1 agrees at 10 bases. From germline, CDR1 is SGHDT and CDR2 YYEEEE. V was clipped by 2 bases and J by 8 bases; unmatched bases: 7. The CDR3 covers 15 residues. CDR3: CASSFIWGQGHEQFF. CDR3 nucleotide sequence: TGTGCCAGCAGCTTTATATGGGGACAGGGGCATGAGCAGTTCTTC.

V is TRBV3-1 (or the pseudogene TRBV3-2) and J is TRBJ2-1, with 13 nucleotides matching TRBD2. Germline V gives CDR1 LGHDT, CDR2 YNNKEL (reference sequence). The CDR3 runs 23 residues. With V trimmed by 0 bases and J by 4 bases, 21 bases remained unmatched. CDR3 protein: CASSQERGTSGNIPLRWYNEQFF. The CDR3 bases are TGTGCCAGCAGCCAAGAAAGAGGGACTAGCGGGAATATCCCCCTTCGTTGGTACAATGAGCAGTTCTTC.

The chain combines TRBV21-1 with TRBJ1-2. TRBV21-1 counts as a pseudogene. The CDR3 totals 13 residues. In DNA, the CDR3 is TGTGCCATAAGGGCAGGGACCTTCTATGGCTACACCTTC. Encoded protein: CAIRAGTFYGYTF.

The V and J genes are TRBV4-1 and TRBJ1-6, with 10 nucleotides matching TRBD1. The CDR3 is 17 residues long. In germline, CDR1 is MGHRA, CDR2 YSYEKL. V shed 3 bases and J 6 bases; nucleotides not matched to a gene: 8. The CDR3 sequence: CASSHHNRQGANSPLHF. The CDR3 region has the DNA TGCGCCAGCAGCCACCACAACCGACAGGGGGCTAATTCACCCCTCCACTTT.

This clone was observed once. This sequence joins TRBV10-1 and TRBJ2-1; D unclear. Germline values: CDR1 WNHNN, CDR2 SYGVQD (reference sequence). This CDR3 region has 16 residues. Trimming shortened V by 0 bases and J by 0 bases, and 9 bases separated the two germline ends. CDR3 nucleotides: TGCGCCAGCAGTGAGTCTGACGTGAGCTCCTACAATGAGCAGTTCTTC. Translated: CASSESDVSSYNEQFF.

CDR3 sequence (DNA): TGCAGCGTCCGGGCCGCCAATAGCAATCAGCCCCAGCATTTT. It translates to CSVRAANSNQPQHF. The chain employs TRBV29-1 and TRBJ1-5; D remains ambiguous. The CDR3 contains 14 residues. CDR1 and CDR2 (germline): SQVTM, ANQGSEA. V gave up 6 bases and J gave up 0 bases, with 12 bases separating them. Drawing the rest from reference TRBV29-1 and TRBJ1-5, the complete variable domain is SAVISQKPSRDICQRGTSLTIQCQVDSQVTMMFWYRQQPGQSLTLIATANQGSEATYESGFVIDKFPISRPNLTFSTLTVSNMSPEDSSIYLCSVRAANSNQPQHFGDGTRLSIL.

CDR3 residues: CASNPTQGADTQYF. The DNA of the CDR3 is TGTGCCAGCAACCCCACTCAGGGAGCAGATACGCAGTATTTT. The chain is built from TRBV28 and TRBJ2-3; either TRBD1 or TRBD2 may fit D (5 bases each). The CDR3 runs 14 residues. Germline CDR1 reads MDHEN; CDR2 reads SYDVKM. V was trimmed by 7 bases and J by 4 bases, leaving 15 bases between them.